This T cell receptor beta chain was identified in a study of patients and donors after allogeneic stem cell transplantation. TCRdb recomputed calls from the RT-PCR reads with MiXCR, one row per CDR3 protein. The sample holds hundreds of thousands of distinct CDR3 sequences; less than 50% are singletons and the top ten take more than 9%. The source material was blood, either unsorted or a sorted T cell fraction (not recorded which). The TCR comes from a human donor who was either an allogeneic HSCT recipient or a stem cell or donor lymphocyte infusion donor (not recorded which). It is not recorded whose cells these are; they may come from a transplant donor.

The CDR3 protein is CASSYDSSGNTIYF. In DNA, the CDR3 is TGTGCCAGCAGTTACGACAGCTCTGGAAACACCATATATTTT. The chain combines TRBV6-5 with TRBJ1-3, with a tentative D call TRBD1 (5 bases). V was cut by 2 bases and J by 0 bases, with 5 bases left in between. Germline lookup yields CDR1 MNHEY and CDR2 SVGAGI. CDR3 length equals 14 residues.